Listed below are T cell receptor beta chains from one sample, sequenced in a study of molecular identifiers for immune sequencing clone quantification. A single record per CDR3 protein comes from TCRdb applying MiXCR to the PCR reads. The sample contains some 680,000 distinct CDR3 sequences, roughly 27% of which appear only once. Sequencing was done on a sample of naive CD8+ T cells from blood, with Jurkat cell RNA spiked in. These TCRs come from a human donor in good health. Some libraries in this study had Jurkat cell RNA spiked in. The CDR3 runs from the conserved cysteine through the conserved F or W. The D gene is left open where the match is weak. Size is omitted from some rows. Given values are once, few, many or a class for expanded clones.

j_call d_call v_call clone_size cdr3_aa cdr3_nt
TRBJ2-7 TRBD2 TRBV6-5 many CASSSGLGYEQYF TGTGCCAGCAGCTCGGGACTAGGCTACGAGCAGTACTTC
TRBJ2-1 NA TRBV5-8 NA CASSLEGTNYNEQFF TGTGCCAGCAGCTTGGAGGGGACAAACTACAATGAGCAGTTCTTC
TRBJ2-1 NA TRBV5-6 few CASSLRALGRGGEQFF TGTGCCAGCAGCTTGCGGGCCCTCGGAAGGGGCGGTGAGCAGTTCTTC
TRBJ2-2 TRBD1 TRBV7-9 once CASSHGTGYTGELFF TGTGCCAGCAGCCACGGGACAGGGTACACCGGGGAGCTGTTTTTT
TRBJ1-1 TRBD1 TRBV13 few CASSLGQDRVNLNTEAFF TGTGCCAGCAGCTTAGGCCAGGACAGGGTAAACTTGAACACTGAAGCTTTCTTT
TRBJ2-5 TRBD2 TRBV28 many CASHTGLDIGYQETQYF TGTGCCAGCCACACGGGACTAGATATTGGGTACCAAGAGACCCAGTACTTC
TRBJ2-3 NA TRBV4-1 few CASSQDRTGGGGTDTQYF TGCGCCAGCAGCCAAGATCGGACGGGGGGCGGAGGCACAGATACGCAGTATTTT
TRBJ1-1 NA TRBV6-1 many CASSEFFEAFF TGTGCCAGCAGTGAATTTTTTGAAGCTTTCTTT
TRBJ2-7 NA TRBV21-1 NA CASSKVSRTGGYEQYF TGTGCCAGCAGCAAAGTGAGTCGGACAGGGGGCTACGAGCAGTACTTC
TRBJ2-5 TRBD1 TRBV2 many CASSERTGRLKTQYF TGTGCCAGCTCGGAGAGGACAGGGAGGTTGAAGACCCAGTACTTC
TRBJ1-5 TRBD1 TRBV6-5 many CASSHGPQGGQPQHF TGTGCCAGCAGCCACGGGCCCCAGGGGGGTCAGCCCCAGCATTTT
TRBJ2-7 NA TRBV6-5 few CASSYLAGAGEQYF TGTGCCAGCAGTTATTTGGCCGGAGCGGGCGAGCAGTACTTC
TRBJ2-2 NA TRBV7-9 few CASRINGAPGELFF TGTGCCAGCAGGATTAACGGTGCCCCCGGGGAGCTGTTTTTT
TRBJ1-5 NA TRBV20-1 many CSARDLSGGRLINQPQHF TGCAGTGCTAGAGACCTAAGCGGGGGGCGGCTAATTAATCAGCCCCAGCATTTT
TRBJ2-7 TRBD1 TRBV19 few CASRSGTGDYEQYF TGTGCCAGCAGGTCCGGGACAGGGGACTACGAGCAGTACTTC
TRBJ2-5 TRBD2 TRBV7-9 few CASRRDYQETQYF TGTGCCAGCAGGCGGGACTATCAAGAGACCCAGTACTTC
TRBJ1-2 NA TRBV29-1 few CSVSGDGPKGYTF TGCAGCGTATCAGGGGACGGCCCAAAGGGCTACACCTTC
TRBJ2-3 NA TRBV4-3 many CASSQDRDKSTDTQYF TGCGCCAGCAGCCAAGATCGGGACAAGTCAACAGATACGCAGTATTTT
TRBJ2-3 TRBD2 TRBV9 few CASSVAKAGESTDTQYF TGTGCCAGCAGCGTAGCTAAGGCGGGAGAGAGCACAGATACGCAGTATTTT